The sequence of this T cell receptor (beta chain) was determined in a study of neoadjuvant anti-PD-1 for oral cavity cancer. Overall study: Non-progressing patients received a fourth nivolumab dose near day 43, then surgery on days 50-56.

Most PBMC samples had 480 ng input DNA in six replicates. Here immunoSEQ multiplex PCR was the method, and the copy in TCRdb shows in-frame clones only, minus some. The table has some 17,000 clones, 55% to 65% seen once. Cohort: HPV-negative, locally advanced oral cavity squamous cell carcinoma patients. This clone was detected only a few times. Its antigen remains unidentified. Findings of the study overall: Non-responders to neoadjuvant nivolumab had significantly more clonal PBMC T cells than responders.

Deletions cut 0 bases from V and 1 base from J, with 16 bases between. This CDR3 contains 16 residues. The germline gives CDR1 GTSNPN, CDR2 SVGIG (reference sequence). The sample consisted of PBMCs, taken before nivolumab (anti-PD-1) treatment. The rearrangement links TRBV30 to TRBJ2-7; D is uncertain. This clonotype was sampled from a person between 35 and 79 years old with oral cavity squamous cell carcinoma. CDR3 loop: CAWSVSLSGPSYEQYF. CDR3 DNA sequence: TGTGCCTGGAGTGTATCCCTCTCGGGCCCTTCCTACGAGCAGTACTTC. Combining the CDR3 with reference TRBV30 and TRBJ2-7 gives the whole variable domain SQTIHQWPATLVQPVGSPLSLECTVEGTSNPNLYWYRQAAGRGLQLLFYSVGIGQISSEVPQNLSASRPQDRQFILSSKKLLLSDSGFYLCAWSVSLSGPSYEQYFGPGTRLTVT.